The 14 T cell receptor beta chains below were found in one sample sequenced in a study of OX40 agonist ivuxolimab in advanced cancers. Profiling relied on immunoSEQ multiplex PCR, and the TCRdb table lists in-frame clones only, not all of them. The sample consists of more than 40,000 clones, 88% of them appearing once. The material sequenced was CD4+ or CD8+ T cells sorted from blood, taken in a trial of the OX40 agonist ivuxolimab. These receptors were collected from an adult with an advanced solid tumor such as melanoma, head and neck, liver or kidney cancer.

The V and J genes are TRBV19 and TRBJ2-6; D is unclear. CDR3 length: 14 residues. The germline V gene has CDR1 LNHDA and CDR2 SQIVND (reference sequence). The V end lost 8 bases, the J end lost 2 bases, and 10 bases lay between the germline ends. The CDR3 DNA sequence: TGTGCCAGTTCCCTTGTGGCTGGGGCCAACGTCCTGACTTTC. Encoded protein: CASSLVAGANVLTF.

This chain connects TRBV28 to TRBJ1-2, with D perhaps TRBD1 (5 bases). The CDR3 length is 16 residues. CDR1 MDHEN and CDR2 SYDVKM come from the germline V gene. The germline V and J ends were trimmed by 8 bases and 1 base, with 20 bases remaining between them. CDR3 coding DNA: TGTGCCAGCGCCTTAGACCGGGACGGTGATAACTATGGCTACACCTTC. As protein: CASALDRDGDNYGYTF.

The chain is built from TRBV9 and TRBJ1-1, with D unresolved. The CDR3 covers 15 residues. Germline CDR1 and CDR2: SGDLS and YYNGEE. V dropped 0 bases and J dropped 9 bases, with 18 bases sitting between them. CDR3 residues: CASSVAGGASQKAFF. CDR3 DNA sequence: TGTGCCAGCAGCGTAGCTGGAGGCGCCTCGCAGAAAGCTTTCTTT.

The chain joins TRBV11-3 to TRBJ2-2; D might be TRBD2 (5 bases). The germline V gene encodes CDR1 SGHNT and CDR2 YENEEA. The V end was cut by 0 bases, the J end by 3 bases, with 14 bases between. The CDR3 totals 17 residues. CDR3 loop: CASSLDKAGVDTGELFF. The CDR3 DNA is TGTGCCAGCAGCTTAGATAAAGCCGGGGTCGACACCGGGGAGCTGTTTTTT.

DNA of the CDR3: TGTGCCAGCACCGGGGGTTGGGGCGGCGGCACCGGGGAGCTGTTTTTT. It yields the protein CASTGGWGGGTGELFF. The chain employs TRBV28 and TRBJ2-2, with a weak D call TRBD2 (6 bases). The V end lost 7 bases, the J end lost 4 bases, and 19 bases lay between the germline ends. Germline V gene data show CDR1 as MDHEN and CDR2 as SYDVKM. CDR3 length equals 16 residues.

This chain connects TRBV7-9 to TRBJ2-7; 10 bases align to TRBD1. With 5 bases clipped from V and 5 bases from J, the junction kept 9 bases outside the gene matches. Germline values: CDR1 SEHNR, CDR2 FQNEAQ (reference sequence). This CDR3 region has 15 residues. Here the CDR3 reads CASSTPGQGSHEQYF. In nucleotides, the CDR3 is TGTGCCAGCAGCACCCCGGGACAGGGGTCCCACGAGCAGTACTTC.

The gene calls are TRBV28 and TRBJ2-7; 8 bases are shared with TRBD1. CDR1 and CDR2 from the germline V gene are MDHEN and SYDVKM. This CDR3 is built from 13 residues. V shed 7 bases, J shed 3 bases, and the junction held 5 bases outside the gene matches. CDR3 in DNA: TGTGCCAGCAAGGCAGGGGGCATCTACGAGCAGTACTTC. Translated, it gives CASKAGGIYEQYF.

V is TRBV7-8 and J is TRBJ1-3; 9 bases are shared with TRBD1. The CDR3 runs to 18 residues. Germline CDR1 is SGHVS and CDR2 is FQNEAQ. V shed 1 base, J shed 7 bases, and the junction held 14 bases outside the gene matches. Here the CDR3 DNA reads TGTGCCAGCAGCTTAGTAATTTACAGGGGGCAAAGTGGGAACACCATATATTTT. Translating gives CASSLVIYRGQSGNTIYF.

This chain links TRBV11-2 with TRBJ2-7, with 8 positions matching TRBD2. The CDR3 contains 16 residues. Per the germline V gene, CDR1 is SGHAT and CDR2 is FQNNGV. The ends lost 5 bases at V and 7 bases at J; junction bases unmatched: 16. The CDR3 sequence is CASSLGSGSGGREQYF. In DNA form, the CDR3 reads TGTGCCAGCAGCCTGGGGTCTGGCTCGGGAGGGAGGGAGCAGTACTTC.

The chain is built from TRBV5-1 and TRBJ2-3, with 7 bases that match TRBD2. The CDR3 is 15 amino acids. Germline V CDR1 and CDR2: SGHRS, YFSETQ. With V trimmed by 3 bases and J by 6 bases, 10 bases remained unmatched. The CDR3 reads CASSSLLAALDTQYF. The CDR3 DNA sequence: TGCGCCAGCAGCTCCCTCCTAGCGGCGTTGGATACGCAGTATTTT.

The chain has TRBV18 and TRBJ1-4, with 7 bases lining up with TRBD1. CDR3 length: 13 residues. Germline CDR1 KGHSH, CDR2 LQKENI. Trimming removed 2 bases from V and 7 bases from J; junction bases left unmatched: 1. DNA of the CDR3: TGTGCCAGCTCACCAAGGACAGGTGAAAAACTGTTTTTT. This sequence encodes CASSPRTGEKLFF.

This chain links TRBV10-3 with TRBJ1-4; D is unresolved. CDR1 is ENHRY and CDR2 is SYGVKD in the germline V gene. The CDR3 has 14 residues. The germline V and J ends were trimmed by 3 bases and 8 bases, with 13 bases remaining between them. The CDR3 nucleotides read TGTGCCATCAGTGATTCAGGACTAGGCGAAAAACTGTTTTTT. Translated: CAISDSGLGEKLFF.

V gene TRBV7-9 combines with J gene TRBJ2-1; possible D gene TRBD2, 5 bases. Trimming removed 3 bases from V and 8 bases from J, with 11 bases in between. Germline-derived CDR1 and CDR2 are SEHNR and FQNEAQ (reference sequence). This CDR3 is built from 13 residues. The CDR3 region is CASSLGGFDEQFF. DNA of the CDR3: TGTGCCAGCAGCTTGGGCGGGTTCGATGAGCAGTTCTTC.

The chain employs TRBV5-4 and TRBJ2-4; 9 bases agree with TRBD2. The ends lost 6 bases at V and 10 bases at J; junction bases unmatched: 8. The CDR3 loop spans 13 amino acids. Germline CDR1 SGHNT, CDR2 YYREEE (reference sequence). This CDR3 reads CASTEWREGIQYF. The CDR3 nucleotides are TGTGCCAGCACCGAGTGGCGGGAGGGGATTCAGTACTTC.